These T cell receptor beta chains were read from a single sample in a study of T cells in Graves' hyperthyroidism and ophthalmopathy. TCRdb recomputed calls from the multiplex PCR reads with MiXCR, one row per CDR3 protein. The table lists around 350,000 distinct CDR3 sequences, about 15% of them singletons. The specimen sequenced was blood. These receptors were obtained from a woman between 18 and 29 years old with Graves' hyperthyroidism that later progressed to Graves' ophthalmopathy. The CDR3 runs from the conserved cysteine through the conserved F or W. A D gene is named only where the DNA matches it firmly. Size is stated for part of the rows, as once, few or many counts, or as a class when the clone is expanded.

CDR3 protein: CASSYGQSNTGELFF
CDR3 DNA: TGTGCCAGCAGTTACGGACAGTCGAACACCGGGGAGCTGTTTTTT
clone size: few
V gene: TRBV4-2
D gene: -
J gene: TRBJ2-2

CDR3 protein: CASSQGLYQPQHF
CDR3 DNA: TGCGCCAGCAGCCAGGGTCTATATCAGCCCCAGCATTTT
clone size: many
V gene: TRBV4-1
D gene: -
J gene: TRBJ1-5

CDR3 protein: CASAPGTSGRNEQFF
CDR3 DNA: TGCGCCAGCGCCCCCGGGACTAGCGGTCGGAATGAGCAGTTCTTC
clone size: many
V gene: TRBV5-1
D gene: TRBD2
J gene: TRBJ2-1

CDR3 protein: CATSISWQGHKEDTQYF
CDR3 DNA: TGTGCCACTTCGATTTCGTGGCAGGGTCATAAGGAGGATACGCAGTATTTT
clone size: many
V gene: TRBV28
D gene: -
J gene: TRBJ2-3

CDR3 protein: CSARAPGQDHSPLHF
CDR3 DNA: TGCAGTGCTAGAGCCCCGGGACAGGACCATTCACCCCTCCACTTT
clone size: -
V gene: TRBV20-1
D gene: TRBD1
J gene: TRBJ1-6

CDR3 protein: CSATRTGTGTDTQYF
CDR3 DNA: TGCAGTGCTACCCGAACAGGGACGGGCACAGATACGCAGTATTTT
clone size: -
V gene: TRBV20-1
D gene: -
J gene: TRBJ2-3

CDR3 protein: CATSSGFVNTEAFF
CDR3 DNA: TGTGCCACCAGCTCGGGGTTCGTGAACACTGAAGCTTTCTTT
clone size: many
V gene: TRBV15
D gene: -
J gene: TRBJ1-1

CDR3 protein: CSVVTSLRYEQYF
CDR3 DNA: TGCAGCGTTGTGACTAGTTTACGCTACGAGCAGTACTTC
clone size: -
V gene: TRBV29-1
D gene: -
J gene: TRBJ2-7

CDR3 protein: CSARQGGTEAFF
CDR3 DNA: TGCAGTGCTAGGCAGGGAGGCACTGAAGCTTTCTTT
clone size: few
V gene: TRBV20-1
D gene: -
J gene: TRBJ1-1

CDR3 protein: CASKESGSSSYNEQFF
CDR3 DNA: TGCGCCAGCAAAGAAAGCGGATCTAGCTCCTACAATGAGCAGTTCTTC
clone size: many
V gene: TRBV5-1
D gene: -
J gene: TRBJ2-1

CDR3 protein: CASSLGGSHSGNTIYF
CDR3 DNA: TGTGCCAGCAGCTTAGGGGGGAGCCACTCTGGAAACACCATATATTTT
clone size: few
V gene: TRBV5-8
D gene: -
J gene: TRBJ1-3

CDR3 protein: CASSSALASNTGELFF
CDR3 DNA: TGTGCCAGCAGCTCCGCGCTAGCGTCGAACACCGGGGAGCTGTTTTTT
clone size: -
V gene: TRBV7-9
D gene: -
J gene: TRBJ2-2

CDR3 protein: CASRNGIPGEKLFF
CDR3 DNA: TGTGCCAGCAGAAATGGGATCCCGGGGGAAAAACTGTTTTTT
clone size: many
V gene: TRBV27
D gene: -
J gene: TRBJ1-4

CDR3 protein: CSVDPTGSANYGYTF
CDR3 DNA: TGCAGCGTTGATCCGACAGGGTCTGCGAACTATGGCTACACCTTC
clone size: few
V gene: TRBV29-1
D gene: TRBD1
J gene: TRBJ1-2

CDR3 protein: CASSPGRGGETQYF
CDR3 DNA: TGTGCCAGCAGCCCCGGCAGGGGAGGGGAGACCCAGTACTTC
clone size: many
V gene: TRBV6-1
D gene: -
J gene: TRBJ2-5

CDR3 protein: CASSSKLESLLWYF
CDR3 DNA: TGTGCCAGCAGTTCGAAACTAGAATCCCTGCTGTGGTACTTC
clone size: -
V gene: TRBV6-5
D gene: -
J gene: TRBJ2-5

CDR3 protein: CASSGQAIYNEQFF
CDR3 DNA: TGCGCCAGCAGCGGACAGGCAATCTACAATGAGCAGTTCTTC
clone size: many
V gene: TRBV5-1
D gene: TRBD1
J gene: TRBJ2-1

CDR3 protein: CASSLGRQGVGETQYF
CDR3 DNA: TGTGCCAGCAGCTTAGGTCGCCAGGGTGTTGGAGAGACCCAGTACTTC
clone size: many
V gene: TRBV13
D gene: -
J gene: TRBJ2-5

CDR3 protein: CASSLRTDRVHGYTF
CDR3 DNA: TGCGCCAGCAGCCTGAGAACTGACAGGGTTCATGGCTACACCTTC
clone size: few
V gene: TRBV5-1
D gene: TRBD1
J gene: TRBJ1-2

CDR3 protein: CASSFNRKGDGVTEAFF
CDR3 DNA: TGTGCCAGCAGTTTTAATCGGAAAGGGGATGGCGTAACTGAAGCTTTCTTT
clone size: few
V gene: TRBV28
D gene: -
J gene: TRBJ1-1

CDR3 protein: CAWTSGISYEQYF
CDR3 DNA: TGTGCCTGGACTAGCGGGATTTCCTACGAGCAGTACTTC
clone size: few
V gene: TRBV30
D gene: TRBD2
J gene: TRBJ2-7

CDR3 protein: CSAREGTTRGNEQFF
CDR3 DNA: TGCAGTGCCCGCGAAGGGACTACCCGGGGGAATGAGCAGTTCTTC
clone size: -
V gene: TRBV20-1
D gene: TRBD2
J gene: TRBJ2-1

CDR3 protein: CASSQRRDLFTGELFF
CDR3 DNA: TGTGCCAGCAGCCAACGGCGGGACTTATTCACCGGGGAGCTGTTTTTT
clone size: many
V gene: TRBV7-2
D gene: -
J gene: TRBJ2-2

CDR3 protein: CASSYSKGAPHF
CDR3 DNA: TGTGCCAGCAGTTACTCGAAGGGGGCCCCCCACTTT
clone size: few
V gene: TRBV6-6
D gene: TRBD1
J gene: TRBJ1-6

CDR3 protein: CATSDGTSGSAKNIQYF
CDR3 DNA: TGTGCCACCAGTGATGGGACTAGCGGGAGTGCCAAAAACATTCAGTACTTC
clone size: -
V gene: TRBV24-1
D gene: TRBD2
J gene: TRBJ2-4

CDR3 protein: CASRTPGASWGYTF
CDR3 DNA: TGTGCCAGCAGGACGCCGGGGGCTAGTTGGGGCTACACCTTC
clone size: few
V gene: TRBV6-1
D gene: -
J gene: TRBJ1-2

CDR3 protein: CASNEAFF
CDR3 DNA: TGTGCCAGCAATGAAGCTTTCTTT
clone size: many
V gene: TRBV7-9
D gene: -
J gene: TRBJ1-1

CDR3 protein: CASSERGGDNSPLHF
CDR3 DNA: TGCGCCAGCAGCGAGAGGGGGGGGGATAATTCACCCCTCCACTTT
clone size: -
V gene: TRBV5-1
D gene: -
J gene: TRBJ1-6

CDR3 protein: CASSPGIAGDEQFF
CDR3 DNA: TGTGCCAGCTCACCGGGGATAGCGGGAGATGAGCAGTTCTTC
clone size: many
V gene: TRBV18
D gene: TRBD2
J gene: TRBJ2-1

CDR3 protein: CASSRGGAETQYF
CDR3 DNA: TGTGCCAGCAGCCGAGGGGGAGCAGAGACCCAGTACTTC
clone size: -
V gene: TRBV6-1
D gene: -
J gene: TRBJ2-5

CDR3 protein: CASSLKRGQYEQYF
CDR3 DNA: TGCGCCAGCAGCTTGAAGCGGGGTCAGTACGAGCAGTACTTC
clone size: many
V gene: TRBV5-1
D gene: TRBD2
J gene: TRBJ2-7

CDR3 protein: CSAPRQAKGSEAFF
CDR3 DNA: TGCAGTGCCCCTAGACAGGCGAAGGGGTCTGAAGCTTTCTTT
clone size: many
V gene: TRBV20-1
D gene: -
J gene: TRBJ1-1

CDR3 protein: CASSPIAGGPGEQFF
CDR3 DNA: TGTGCCAGCAGTCCGATAGCGGGAGGGCCAGGTGAGCAGTTCTTC
clone size: -
V gene: TRBV28
D gene: TRBD2
J gene: TRBJ2-1

CDR3 protein: CASSLAVDRPYTF
CDR3 DNA: TGCGCCAGCAGCTTGGCCGTTGACAGACCCTACACCTTC
clone size: many
V gene: TRBV5-1
D gene: -
J gene: TRBJ1-2

CDR3 protein: CASSPPGGKSYEQYF
CDR3 DNA: TGTGCCAGCAGTCCCCCCGGTGGGAAAAGCTACGAGCAGTACTTC
clone size: many
V gene: TRBV28
D gene: -
J gene: TRBJ2-7

CDR3 protein: CASSFGTKSNEQFF
CDR3 DNA: TGTGCCAGCAGCTTTGGGACTAAGTCGAATGAGCAGTTCTTC
clone size: -
V gene: TRBV7-2
D gene: TRBD2
J gene: TRBJ2-1

CDR3 protein: CASSLVGGRSQHEQYF
CDR3 DNA: TGTGCCAGCAGCCTTGTCGGGGGACGGTCTCAACACGAGCAGTACTTC
clone size: few
V gene: TRBV3-1
D gene: -
J gene: TRBJ2-7

CDR3 protein: CASSLELLRAGLGSPLHF
CDR3 DNA: TGTGCCAGCAGCTTGGAACTCCTCCGTGCGGGGCTAGGTTCACCCCTCCACTTT
clone size: many
V gene: TRBV5-5
D gene: -
J gene: TRBJ1-6

CDR3 protein: CASSLVAADTQYF
CDR3 DNA: TGTGCCAGCAGTTTGGTAGCGGCAGATACGCAGTATTTT
clone size: many
V gene: TRBV28
D gene: -
J gene: TRBJ2-3

CDR3 protein: CASGPGQGSNSPLHF
CDR3 DNA: TGCGCCAGCGGCCCCGGCCAGGGGTCGAATTCACCCCTCCACTTT
clone size: -
V gene: TRBV5-1
D gene: -
J gene: TRBJ1-6

CDR3 protein: CASSLLGTGGNEQYF
CDR3 DNA: TGTGCCAGCAGTTTATTGGGGACAGGGGGCAACGAGCAGTACTTC
clone size: -
V gene: TRBV27
D gene: TRBD1
J gene: TRBJ2-7

CDR3 protein: CAISETGENSYEQYF
CDR3 DNA: TGTGCCATCAGCGAAACAGGGGAGAATTCCTACGAGCAGTACTTC
clone size: -
V gene: TRBV10-3
D gene: TRBD1
J gene: TRBJ2-7

CDR3 protein: CASSMTSGRGTDTQYF
CDR3 DNA: TGTGCCAGTAGTATGACTAGCGGGAGAGGCACAGATACGCAGTATTTT
clone size: few
V gene: TRBV19
D gene: TRBD2
J gene: TRBJ2-3

CDR3 protein: CASSEVASVAYEQYF
CDR3 DNA: TGTGCCAGCAGTGAAGTGGCTAGCGTAGCCTACGAGCAGTACTTC
clone size: many
V gene: TRBV6-1
D gene: -
J gene: TRBJ2-7

CDR3 protein: CASSFLADHHGELFF
CDR3 DNA: TGTGCCAGCAGTTTTCTAGCGGATCATCACGGGGAGCTGTTTTTT
clone size: many
V gene: TRBV6-1
D gene: TRBD2
J gene: TRBJ2-2

CDR3 protein: CASRSTGEQYF
CDR3 DNA: TGTGCCAGCAGGTCCACGGGGGAGCAGTACTTC
clone size: few
V gene: TRBV6-1
D gene: -
J gene: TRBJ2-7

CDR3 protein: CASSYARIMNTEAFF
CDR3 DNA: TGTGCCAGCAGTTACGCACGAATTATGAACACTGAAGCTTTCTTT
clone size: many
V gene: TRBV6-5
D gene: -
J gene: TRBJ1-1

CDR3 protein: CASSLEQTQYF
CDR3 DNA: TGCGCCAGCAGCTTGGAGCAGACCCAGTACTTC
clone size: -
V gene: TRBV5-1
D gene: -
J gene: TRBJ2-5

CDR3 protein: CASAEEVPFGPRPSYEQYF
CDR3 DNA: TGTGCCAGCGCCGAGGAAGTACCGTTTGGACCGCGACCATCCTACGAGCAGTACTTC
clone size: -
V gene: TRBV12-3/TRBV12-4
D gene: -
J gene: TRBJ2-7

CDR3 protein: CASSLGSGTGSYEQYF
CDR3 DNA: TGTGCCAGCAGCTTGGGAAGTGGGACAGGGAGTTACGAGCAGTACTTC
clone size: many
V gene: TRBV5-5
D gene: TRBD1
J gene: TRBJ2-7